This TCR beta chain emerged from a study of T cell responses to AZD1222 COVID-19 vaccine. TCRdb's table, derived via immunoSEQ multiplex PCR, lists solely in-frame clones and lacks some. The sample includes roughly 200,000 clones, approximately 94% of them seen just once. The receptor's source is an adult who received the MenACWY meningococcal vaccine as a control. This sample comprised peripheral blood, obtained 28 days after the second dose of the MenACWY control vaccine.

The CDR3 DNA reads TGTGCCAGCAGCCTAAAACAGGGGCGAGCTTTCTTT. Translating it yields CASSLKQGRAFF. The V call is TRBV7-9, the J call TRBJ1-1; the match to TRBD1 covers 7 bases. The germline V gene encodes CDR1 SEHNR and CDR2 FQNEAQ (reference sequence). Trimming cost V 5 bases and J 10 bases; bases outside gene matches: 7. The CDR3 is 12 amino acids.